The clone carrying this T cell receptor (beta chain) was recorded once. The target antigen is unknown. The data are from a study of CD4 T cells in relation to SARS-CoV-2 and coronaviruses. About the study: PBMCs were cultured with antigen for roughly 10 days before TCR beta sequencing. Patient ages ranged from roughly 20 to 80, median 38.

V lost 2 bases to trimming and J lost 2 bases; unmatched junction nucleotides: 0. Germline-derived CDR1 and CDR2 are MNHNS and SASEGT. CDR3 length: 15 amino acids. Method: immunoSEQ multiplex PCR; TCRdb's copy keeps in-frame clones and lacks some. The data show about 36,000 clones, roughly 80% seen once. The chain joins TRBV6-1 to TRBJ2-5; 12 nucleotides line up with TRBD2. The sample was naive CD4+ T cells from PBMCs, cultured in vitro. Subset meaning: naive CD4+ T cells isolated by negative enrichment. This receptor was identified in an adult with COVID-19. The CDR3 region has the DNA TGTGCCAGCAGTGAACTAGCGGGAGGGCAAGAGACCCAGTACTTC. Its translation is CASSELAGGQETQYF.